One and the same sample provided the 13 T cell receptor beta chains below, sequenced in a study of beta chain features in type 1 diabetes. Study-level points and caveats: All four CD4+ subsets of Type 1 diabetes patients contained TCRB CDR3s that were moderately but significantly shorter.

Sequenced material consisted of expressed TCRB transcripts (all of the isolated RNA was reverse transcribed). Data came from immunoSEQ multiplex PCR; TCRdb stores just in-frame clones and leaves some out. This sample has about 700,000 clones; roughly an eighth occur once, and the top ten carry approximately 0.022%. These receptors have no identified antigens. Sequencing input: naive CD4+ T cells from blood. The receptors derive from a man younger than 35 with type 1 diabetes.

V gene TRBV5-1 combines with J gene TRBJ2-7; D ambiguous. In germline, CDR1 is SGHRS, CDR2 YFSETQ. Trimming stripped 5 bases from V and 0 bases from J, with 12 bases between. The CDR3 runs to 14 residues. The CDR3 is CASRSGPHSYEQYF. In DNA, the CDR3 is TGCGCCAGCAGATCCGGACCCCACTCCTACGAGCAGTACTTC.

In its sample, this clone was seen a few times. The V call is TRBV2, the J call TRBJ2-2, with a possible D match to TRBD1 (6 bases). Between the trimmed V and J ends, which lost 6 bases and 0 bases, there was a span of 11 bases. This CDR3 region has 15 residues. Germline V lookup: CDR1 SNHLY, CDR2 FYNNEI. As DNA, the CDR3 is TGTGCCAGCAGGCAGGGGATATCGAACACCGGGGAGCTGTTTTTT. Protein sequence: CASRQGISNTGELFF.

This clone was counted between two and nine times. V is TRBV7-8 and J is TRBJ1-4; TRBD1 aligns across 10 bases. With 0 bases clipped from V and 8 bases from J, the junction kept 3 bases outside the gene matches. Looked up from germline, CDR1 is SGHVS and CDR2 is FQNEAQ. The CDR3 totals 15 residues. Here the CDR3 reads CASSLALTGGEKLFF. DNA for the CDR3: TGTGCCAGCAGCTTAGCGCTGACAGGGGGCGAAAAACTGTTTTTT.

This chain connects TRBV7-9 to TRBJ1-5, with D uncertain. The CDR3 is made up of 16 amino acids. Germline V CDR1 and CDR2: SEHNR, FQNEAQ (reference sequence). Trimming shortened V by 1 base and J by 2 bases, and 12 bases separated the two germline ends. As DNA, the CDR3 is TGTGCCAGCAGCTTAGGGCAGCTTGGCGGCAATCAGCCCCAGCATTTT. As protein: CASSLGQLGGNQPQHF.

The chain couples TRBV5-1 to TRBJ1-2, with D maybe TRBD1 (5 bases). CDR1 is SGHRS and CDR2 is YFSETQ in the germline V gene. V was clipped by 3 bases and J by 1 base, with 10 bases between them. The CDR3 runs to 14 residues. The CDR3 sequence is CASSYEGVNYGYTF. The CDR3, as DNA: TGCGCCAGCAGCTACGAAGGGGTTAACTATGGCTACACCTTC.

The chain joins TRBV5-6 to TRBJ1-1, with D possibly TRBD1 on 5 matching bases. CDR3 length: 13 amino acids. Germline V gene lookup returns CDR1 SGHDT and CDR2 YYEEEE. Trimming left V 6 bases short and J 8 bases short, with 17 bases between. The CDR3 DNA reads as TGTGCCAGCATCCTTTCGGTGGGGCGCGAAGCTTTCTTT. This translates into CASILSVGREAFF.

This clone was counted between two and nine times. This chain uses TRBV10-1 with TRBJ2-3; D ambiguous. Germline V lookup: CDR1 WNHNN, CDR2 SYGVQD (reference sequence). Trimming left V 3 bases short and J 5 bases short, with 15 bases between. This CDR3 comprises 15 residues. For the CDR3, the DNA is TGCGCCAGCAGTGATGGGCAGGCCACAATAGATACGCAGTATTTT. It specifies CASSDGQATIDTQYF.

This clone occurred a few times. The chain is built from TRBV30 and TRBJ2-3; TRBD2 aligns across 10 bases. J lost 6 bases, V lost 1 base, and 4 bases had no gene match. CDR3 length equals 14 residues. Germline CDR1 and CDR2: GTSNPN and SVGIG (reference sequence). The CDR3 nucleotides are TGTGCCTGGAGTGCTGGGGGACTAGCGGATACGCAGTATTTT. Protein sequence: CAWSAGGLADTQYF.

This clone was observed many times. The chain links TRBV7-9 to TRBJ2-3; D gene unclear. Germline CDR1 reads SEHNR; CDR2 reads FQNEAQ (reference sequence). The CDR3 runs to 12 residues. The V and J ends lost 0 bases and 5 bases respectively, with 3 bases between them. For the CDR3, the DNA is TGTGCCAGCAGCTTAGCAGTAGATACGCAGTATTTT. Translated, it gives CASSLAVDTQYF.

A remark on this clone: Other DNA sequences in this sample translate to the same CDR3. The rearrangement joins TRBV4-1 to TRBJ2-5, with D possibly TRBD1 on 5 matching bases. Trimming took off 1 base at V and 4 bases at J, with 7 bases between the two ends. The CDR3 is 13 amino acids. Germline V lookup: CDR1 MGHRA, CDR2 YSYEKL. The CDR3 spells CASSQVRVETQYF. CDR3 sequence (DNA): TGCGCCAGCAGCCAAGTCAGGGTAGAGACCCAGTACTTC.

This sequence joins TRBV6-6 and TRBJ2-7; maybe TRBD1 (6 bases). Deletions cut 7 bases from V and 4 bases from J, with 8 bases between. Germline values: CDR1 MNHNY, CDR2 SVGAGI (reference sequence). CDR3 length: 11 amino acids. The CDR3 nucleotides are TGTGCCAGCACCACAGGGTACGAGCAGTACTTC. It is translated as CASTTGYEQYF.

This clone occurred a few times. J is TRBJ2-5 and V is TRBV10-3; unclear D gene. Deletions cut 4 bases from V and 0 bases from J, with 12 bases between. This CDR3 spans 15 amino acids. Germline V lookup: CDR1 ENHRY, CDR2 SYGVKD. The CDR3 reads CAISVGMGNQETQYF. CDR3 DNA: TGTGCCATCAGTGTAGGGATGGGAAACCAAGAGACCCAGTACTTC.

This clone turned up a few times. The V and J genes are TRBV29-1 and TRBJ2-2; D unclear. This CDR3 comprises 17 residues. Trimming cost V 5 bases and J 0 bases, with 19 bases left between them. The germline V gene encodes CDR1 SQVTM and CDR2 ANQGSEA. The CDR3 sequence: CSVLFSLGRANTGELFF. The CDR3 DNA reads TGCAGCGTTCTTTTCTCTCTGGGCCGGGCGAACACCGGGGAGCTGTTTTTT.